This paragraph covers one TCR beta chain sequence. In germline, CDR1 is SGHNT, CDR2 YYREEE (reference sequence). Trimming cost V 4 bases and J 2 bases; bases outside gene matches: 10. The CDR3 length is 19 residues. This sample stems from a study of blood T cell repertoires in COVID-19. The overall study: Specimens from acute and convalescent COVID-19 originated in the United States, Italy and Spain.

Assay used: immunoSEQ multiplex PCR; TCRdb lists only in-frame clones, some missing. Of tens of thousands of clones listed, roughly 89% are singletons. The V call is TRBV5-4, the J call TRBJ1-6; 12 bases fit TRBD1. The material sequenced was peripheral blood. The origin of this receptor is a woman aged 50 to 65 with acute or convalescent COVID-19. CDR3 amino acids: CASSGRDRGRPTYNSPLHF. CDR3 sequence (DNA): TGTGCCAGCAGCGGCCGGGACAGGGGGCGTCCCACCTATAATTCACCCCTCCACTTT.